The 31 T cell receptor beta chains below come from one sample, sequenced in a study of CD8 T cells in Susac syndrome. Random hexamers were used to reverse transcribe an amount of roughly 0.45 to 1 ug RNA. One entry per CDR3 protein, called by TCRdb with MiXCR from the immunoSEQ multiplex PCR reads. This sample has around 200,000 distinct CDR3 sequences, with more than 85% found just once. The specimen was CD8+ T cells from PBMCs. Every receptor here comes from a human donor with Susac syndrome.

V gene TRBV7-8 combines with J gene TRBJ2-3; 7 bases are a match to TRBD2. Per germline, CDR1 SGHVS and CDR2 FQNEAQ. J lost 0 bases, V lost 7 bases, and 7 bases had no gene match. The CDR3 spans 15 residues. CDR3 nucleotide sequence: TGTGCCAGCATCGAGCGGGGATCTAGCACAGATACGCAGTATTTT. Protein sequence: CASIERGSSTDTQYF.

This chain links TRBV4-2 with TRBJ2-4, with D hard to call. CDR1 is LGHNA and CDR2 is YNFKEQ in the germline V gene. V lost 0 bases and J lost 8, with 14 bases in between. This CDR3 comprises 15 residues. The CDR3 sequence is CASSQDRANWDIQYF. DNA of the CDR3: TGTGCCAGCAGCCAAGATAGGGCAAACTGGGACATTCAGTACTTC.

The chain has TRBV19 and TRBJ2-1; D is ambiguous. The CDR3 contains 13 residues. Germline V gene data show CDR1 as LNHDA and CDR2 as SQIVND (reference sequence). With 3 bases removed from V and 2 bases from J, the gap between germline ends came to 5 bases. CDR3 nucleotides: TGTGCCAGTAGTATCCCCACCTACAATGAGCAGTTCTTC. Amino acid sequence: CASSIPTYNEQFF.

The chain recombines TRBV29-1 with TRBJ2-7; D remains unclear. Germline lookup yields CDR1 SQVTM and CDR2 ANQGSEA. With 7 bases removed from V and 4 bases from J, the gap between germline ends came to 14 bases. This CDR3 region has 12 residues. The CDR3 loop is CSAQLSGYEQYF. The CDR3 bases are TGCAGCGCACAGTTATCGGGTTACGAGCAGTACTTC.

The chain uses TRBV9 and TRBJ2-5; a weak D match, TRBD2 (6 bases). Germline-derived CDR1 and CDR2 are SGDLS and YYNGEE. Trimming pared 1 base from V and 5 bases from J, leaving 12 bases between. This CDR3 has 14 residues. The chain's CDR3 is CASSVSGVWETQYF. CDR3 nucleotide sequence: TGTGCCAGCAGCGTATCGGGGGTTTGGGAGACCCAGTACTTC.

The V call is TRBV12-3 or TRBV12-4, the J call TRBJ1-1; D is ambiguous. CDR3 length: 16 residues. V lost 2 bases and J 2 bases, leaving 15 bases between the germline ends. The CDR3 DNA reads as TGTGCCAGCAGTTTATCGGTGACACACATTAACACTGAAGCTTTCTTT. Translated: CASSLSVTHINTEAFF.

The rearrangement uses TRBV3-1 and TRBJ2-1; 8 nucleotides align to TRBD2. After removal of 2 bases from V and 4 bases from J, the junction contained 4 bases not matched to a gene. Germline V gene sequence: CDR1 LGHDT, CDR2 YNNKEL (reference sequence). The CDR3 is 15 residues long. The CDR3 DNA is TGTGCCAGCAGCCAAATAATAGCGGGATACAATGAGCAGTTCTTC. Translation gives CASSQIIAGYNEQFF.

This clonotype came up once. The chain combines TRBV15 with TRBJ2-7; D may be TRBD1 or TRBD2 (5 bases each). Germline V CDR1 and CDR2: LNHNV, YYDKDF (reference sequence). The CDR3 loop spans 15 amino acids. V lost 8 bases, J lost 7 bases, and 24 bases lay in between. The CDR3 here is CATEGERDAGEEQYF. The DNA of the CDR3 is TGTGCCACCGAAGGCGAGAGGGACGCGGGCGAGGAGCAGTACTTC.

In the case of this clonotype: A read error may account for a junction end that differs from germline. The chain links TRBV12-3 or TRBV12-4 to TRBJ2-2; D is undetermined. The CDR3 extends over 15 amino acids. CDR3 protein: CASRLRTPGTGELFF. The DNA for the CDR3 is TGTGCCAGCCGTTTAAGGACCCCCGGTACCGGGGAGCTGTTTTTT.

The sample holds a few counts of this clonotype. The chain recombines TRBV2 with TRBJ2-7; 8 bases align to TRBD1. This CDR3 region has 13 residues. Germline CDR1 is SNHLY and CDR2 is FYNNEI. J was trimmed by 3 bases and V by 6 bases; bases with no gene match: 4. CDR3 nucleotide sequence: TGTGCCAGCAGGTTCACAGGGGGCTACGAGCAGTACTTC. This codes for CASRFTGGYEQYF. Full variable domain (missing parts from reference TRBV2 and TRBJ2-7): EPEVTQTPSHQVTQMGQEVILRCVPISNHLYFYWYRQILGQKVEFLVSFYNNEISEKSEIFDDQFSVERPDGSNFTLKIRSTKLEDSAMYFCASRFTGGYEQYFGPGTRLTVT.

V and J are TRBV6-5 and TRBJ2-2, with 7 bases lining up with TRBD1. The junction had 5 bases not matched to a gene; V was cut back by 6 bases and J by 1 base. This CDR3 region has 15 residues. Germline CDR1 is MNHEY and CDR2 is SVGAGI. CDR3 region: CASRTGTVNTGELFF. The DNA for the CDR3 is TGTGCCAGCAGGACCGGGACAGTGAACACCGGGGAGCTGTTTTTT.

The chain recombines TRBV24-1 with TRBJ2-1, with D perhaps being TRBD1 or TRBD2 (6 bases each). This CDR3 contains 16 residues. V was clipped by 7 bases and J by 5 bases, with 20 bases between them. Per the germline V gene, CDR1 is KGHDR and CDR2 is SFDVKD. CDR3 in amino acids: CATSPGARTVNNEQFF. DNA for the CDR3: TGTGCCACCAGCCCGGGGGCGCGGACAGTCAACAATGAGCAGTTCTTC.

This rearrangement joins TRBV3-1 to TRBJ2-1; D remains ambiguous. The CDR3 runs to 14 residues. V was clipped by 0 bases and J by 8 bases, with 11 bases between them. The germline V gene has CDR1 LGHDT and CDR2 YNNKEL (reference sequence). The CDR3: CASSQEVHRDEQFF. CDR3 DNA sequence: TGTGCCAGCAGCCAAGAGGTCCATCGCGATGAGCAGTTCTTC.

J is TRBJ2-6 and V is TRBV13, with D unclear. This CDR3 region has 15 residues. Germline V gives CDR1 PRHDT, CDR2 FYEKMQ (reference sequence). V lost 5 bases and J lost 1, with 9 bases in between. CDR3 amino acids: CASSPGPSGANVLTF. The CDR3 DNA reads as TGTGCCAGCAGCCCCGGCCCTTCTGGGGCCAACGTCCTGACTTTC. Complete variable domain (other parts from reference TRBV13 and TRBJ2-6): AAGVIQSPRHLIKEKRETATLKCYPIPRHDTVYWYQQGPGQDPQFLISFYEKMQSDKGSIPDRFSAQQFSDYHSELNMSSLELGDSALYFCASSPGPSGANVLTFGAGSRLTVL.

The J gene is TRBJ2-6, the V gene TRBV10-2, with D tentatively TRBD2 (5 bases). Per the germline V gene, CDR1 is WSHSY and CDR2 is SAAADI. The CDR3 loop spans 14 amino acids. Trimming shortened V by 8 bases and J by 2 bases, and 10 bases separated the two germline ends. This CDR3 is CASVGGAGANVLTF. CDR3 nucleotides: TGCGCCAGCGTTGGAGGCGCTGGGGCCAACGTCCTGACTTTC.

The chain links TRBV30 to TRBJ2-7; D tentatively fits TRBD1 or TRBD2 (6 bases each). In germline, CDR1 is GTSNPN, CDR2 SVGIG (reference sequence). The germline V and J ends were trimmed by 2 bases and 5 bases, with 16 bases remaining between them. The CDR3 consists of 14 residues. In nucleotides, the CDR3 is TGTGCCTGGAGTCGACCGGGGGCCTGGGACGAGCAGTACTTC. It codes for CAWSRPGAWDEQYF.

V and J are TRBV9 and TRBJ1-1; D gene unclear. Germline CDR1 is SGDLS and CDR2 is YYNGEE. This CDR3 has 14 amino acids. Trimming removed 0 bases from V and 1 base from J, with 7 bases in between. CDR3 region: CASSVARQNTEAFF. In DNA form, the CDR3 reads TGTGCCAGCAGCGTAGCGAGGCAGAACACTGAAGCTTTCTTT.

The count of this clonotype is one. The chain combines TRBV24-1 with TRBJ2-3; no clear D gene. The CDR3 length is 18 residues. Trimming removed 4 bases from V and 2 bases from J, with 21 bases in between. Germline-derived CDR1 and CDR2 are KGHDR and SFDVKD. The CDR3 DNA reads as TGTGCCACCAGTGACACCGAACCCTCCAAGCGACCCACAGATACGCAGTATTTT. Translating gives CATSDTEPSKRPTDTQYF.

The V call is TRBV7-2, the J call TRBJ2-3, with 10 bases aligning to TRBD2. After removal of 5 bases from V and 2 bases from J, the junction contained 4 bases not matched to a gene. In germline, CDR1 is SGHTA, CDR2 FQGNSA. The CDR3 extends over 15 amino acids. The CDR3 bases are TGTGCCAGCAGCCATAGCGGGGGGATCACAGATACGCAGTATTTT. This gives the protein CASSHSGGITDTQYF. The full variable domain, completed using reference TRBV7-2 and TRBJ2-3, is GAGVSQSPSNKVTEKGKDVELRCDPISGHTALYWYRQSLGQGLEFLIYFQGNSAPDKSGLPSDRFSAERTGGSVSTLTIQRTQQEDSAVYLCASSHSGGITDTQYFGPGTRLTVL.

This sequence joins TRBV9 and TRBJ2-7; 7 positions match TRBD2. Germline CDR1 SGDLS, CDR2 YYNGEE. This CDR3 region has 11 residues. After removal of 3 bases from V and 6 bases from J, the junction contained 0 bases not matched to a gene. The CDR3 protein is CASSGGGEQYF. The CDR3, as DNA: TGTGCCAGCAGCGGCGGGGGCGAGCAGTACTTC.

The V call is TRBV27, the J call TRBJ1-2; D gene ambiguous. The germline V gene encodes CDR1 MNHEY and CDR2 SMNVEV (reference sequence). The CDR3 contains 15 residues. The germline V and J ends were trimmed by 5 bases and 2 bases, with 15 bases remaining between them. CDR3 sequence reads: CASSPTITANYGYTF. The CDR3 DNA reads TGTGCCAGCAGTCCTACCATTACAGCGAACTATGGCTACACCTTC.

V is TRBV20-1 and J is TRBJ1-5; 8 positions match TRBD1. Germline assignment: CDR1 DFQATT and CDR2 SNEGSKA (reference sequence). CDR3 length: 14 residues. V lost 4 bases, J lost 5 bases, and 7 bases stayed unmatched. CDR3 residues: CSAKRTGRDQPQHF. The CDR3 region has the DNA TGCAGTGCTAAAAGGACAGGGAGGGATCAGCCCCAGCATTTT.

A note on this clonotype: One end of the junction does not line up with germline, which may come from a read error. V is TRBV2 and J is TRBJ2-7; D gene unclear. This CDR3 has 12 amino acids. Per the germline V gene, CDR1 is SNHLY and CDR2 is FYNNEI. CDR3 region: CASSEAEYEQYF. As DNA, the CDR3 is TGTGCCAGCAGCGAAGCAGAGTACGAGCAGTACTTC.

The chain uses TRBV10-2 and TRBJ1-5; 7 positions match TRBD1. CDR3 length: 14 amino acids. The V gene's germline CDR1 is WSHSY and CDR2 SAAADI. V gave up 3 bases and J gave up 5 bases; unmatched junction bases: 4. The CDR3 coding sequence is TGCGCCAGCAGTGATTGGCAGGGGGATCAGCCCCAGCATTTT. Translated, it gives CASSDWQGDQPQHF.

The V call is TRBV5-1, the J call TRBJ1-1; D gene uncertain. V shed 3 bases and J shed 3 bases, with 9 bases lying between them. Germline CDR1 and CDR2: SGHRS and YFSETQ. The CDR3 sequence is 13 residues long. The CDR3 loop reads CASSSTGYTEAFF. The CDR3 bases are TGCGCCAGCAGCTCTACGGGATACACTGAAGCTTTCTTT.

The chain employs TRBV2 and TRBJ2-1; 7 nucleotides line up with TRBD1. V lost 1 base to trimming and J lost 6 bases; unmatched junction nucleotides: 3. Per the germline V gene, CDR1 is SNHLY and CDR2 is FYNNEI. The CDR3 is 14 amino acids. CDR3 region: CASSEGDSFNEQFF. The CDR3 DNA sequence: TGTGCCAGCAGTGAAGGGGACAGCTTCAATGAGCAGTTCTTC.

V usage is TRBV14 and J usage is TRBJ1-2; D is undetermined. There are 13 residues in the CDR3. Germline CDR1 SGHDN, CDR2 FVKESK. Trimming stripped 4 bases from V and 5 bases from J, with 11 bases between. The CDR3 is CASSPPLGYGYTF. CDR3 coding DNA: TGTGCCAGCAGCCCACCGTTGGGGTATGGCTACACCTTC.

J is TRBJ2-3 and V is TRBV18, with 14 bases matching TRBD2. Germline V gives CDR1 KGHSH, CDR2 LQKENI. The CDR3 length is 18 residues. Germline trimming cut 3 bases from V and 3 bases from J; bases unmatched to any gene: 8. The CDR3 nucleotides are TGTGCCAGCTCACCCTACGGGACTAGCGGGGGTGATACAGATACGCAGTATTTT. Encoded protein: CASSPYGTSGGDTDTQYF.

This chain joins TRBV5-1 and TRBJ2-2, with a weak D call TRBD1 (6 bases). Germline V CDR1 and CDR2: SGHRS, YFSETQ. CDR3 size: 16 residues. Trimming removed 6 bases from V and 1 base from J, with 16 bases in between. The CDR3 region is CASKYAPQGNTGELFF. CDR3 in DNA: TGCGCCAGCAAGTACGCCCCACAGGGGAACACCGGGGAGCTGTTTTTT.

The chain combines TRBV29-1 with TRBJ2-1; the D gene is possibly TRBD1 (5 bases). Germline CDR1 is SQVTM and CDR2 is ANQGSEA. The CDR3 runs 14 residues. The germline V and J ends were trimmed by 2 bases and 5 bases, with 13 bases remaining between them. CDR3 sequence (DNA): TGCAGCGTTGAACAGGGTGGGTCGGACAATGAGCAGTTCTTC. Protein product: CSVEQGGSDNEQFF.

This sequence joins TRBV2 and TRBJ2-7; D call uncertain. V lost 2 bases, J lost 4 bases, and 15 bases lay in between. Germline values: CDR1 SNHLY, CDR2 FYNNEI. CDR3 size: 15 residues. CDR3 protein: CASSENSVILYEQYF. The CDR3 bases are TGTGCCAGCAGTGAAAATTCGGTGATCCTTTACGAGCAGTACTTC.